This entry is about one T cell receptor beta chain. These data originate in a study of T-cell memory formation after mild COVID-19. The wider study: Clusters of TCRs were largely donor specific.

TCRdb re-analysed the 5' RACE reads in MiXCR, keeping a single row per CDR3 protein. The table has roughly 89,000 distinct CDR3 sequences, around 13% seen once; the top ten hold about 25%. The V gene lost 4 bases and the J gene lost 0 bases, with 10 bases spanning the gap. CDR1 is MDHEN and CDR2 is SYDVKM in the germline V gene. The CDR3 runs 15 residues. This clonotype was sampled from an adult woman who had mild COVID-19 (a few samples of this study predate the infection). Cell type and time point are not known. The sample taken for sequencing was PBMCs or a T cell subset sorted from them (not recorded which). V usage is TRBV28 and J usage is TRBJ2-1; D is possibly TRBD1 (6 bases). CDR3 bases: TGTGCCAGCAGTTCTATGACAGGCTCCTACAATGAGCAGTTCTTC. The encoded protein is CASSSMTGSYNEQFF.